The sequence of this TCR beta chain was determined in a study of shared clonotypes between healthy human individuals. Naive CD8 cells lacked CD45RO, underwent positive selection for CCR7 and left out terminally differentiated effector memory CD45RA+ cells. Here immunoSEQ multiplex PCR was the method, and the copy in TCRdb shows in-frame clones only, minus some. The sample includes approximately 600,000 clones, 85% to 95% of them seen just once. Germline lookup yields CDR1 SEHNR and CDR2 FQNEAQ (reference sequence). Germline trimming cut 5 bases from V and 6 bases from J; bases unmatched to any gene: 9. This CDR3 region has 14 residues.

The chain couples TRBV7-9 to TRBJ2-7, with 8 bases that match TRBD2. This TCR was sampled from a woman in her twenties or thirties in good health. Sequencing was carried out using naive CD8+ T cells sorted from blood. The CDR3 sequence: CASSPGGGHSEQYF. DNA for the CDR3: TGTGCCAGCAGCCCGGGGGGGGGACACTCCGAGCAGTACTTC.